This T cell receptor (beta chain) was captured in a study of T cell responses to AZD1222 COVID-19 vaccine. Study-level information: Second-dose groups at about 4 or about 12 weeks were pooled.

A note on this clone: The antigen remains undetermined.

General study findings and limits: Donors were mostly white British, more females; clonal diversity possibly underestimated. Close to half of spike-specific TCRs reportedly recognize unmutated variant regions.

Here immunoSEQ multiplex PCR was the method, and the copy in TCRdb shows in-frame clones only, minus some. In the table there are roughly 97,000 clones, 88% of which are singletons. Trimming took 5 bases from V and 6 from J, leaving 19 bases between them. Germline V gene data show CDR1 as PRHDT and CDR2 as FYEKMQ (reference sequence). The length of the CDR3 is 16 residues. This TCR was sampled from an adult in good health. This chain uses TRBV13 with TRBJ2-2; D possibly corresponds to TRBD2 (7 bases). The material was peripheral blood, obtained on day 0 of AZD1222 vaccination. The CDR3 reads CASSPRAGAPPGELFF. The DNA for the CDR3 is TGTGCCAGCAGCCCCCGGGCGGGGGCGCCTCCCGGGGAGCTGTTTTTT.